Each of the 30 T cell receptor beta chains below was sequenced from the same sample in a study of blood T cell repertoires in COVID-19. The data were produced by immunoSEQ multiplex PCR, yet TCRdb's version contains in-frame clones alone and is incomplete. The sample lists more than 85,000 clones; over 65% were seen once. The sequenced sample consisted of peripheral blood. The receptors here all came from a human donor in a cohort sampled during active COVID-19.

The rearrangement uses TRBV18 and TRBJ1-6; 10 nucleotides line up with TRBD1. With V trimmed by 6 bases and J by 8 bases, 7 bases remained unmatched. The length of the CDR3 is 15 residues. Looked up from germline, CDR1 is KGHSH and CDR2 is LQKENI. The CDR3 nucleotides are TGTGCCAGCTCTCCCAGGACAGGGGGAGATTCACCCCTCCACTTT. Translated, it gives CASSPRTGGDSPLHF.

V usage is TRBV5-5 and J usage is TRBJ2-1, with D maybe TRBD2 (5 bases). In germline, CDR1 is SGHKS, CDR2 YYEKEE (reference sequence). This CDR3 is built from 15 residues. V lost 1 base and J 2 bases, leaving 10 bases between the germline ends. CDR3: CASSLYGNPYNEQFF. In nucleotides, the CDR3 is TGTGCCAGCAGCTTGTACGGGAACCCCTACAATGAGCAGTTCTTC. Complete variable domain (other parts from reference TRBV5-5 and TRBJ2-1): DAGVTQSPTHLIKTRGQQVTLRCSPISGHKSVSWYQQVLGQGPQFIFQYYEKEERGRGNFPDRFSARQFPNYSSELNVNALLLGDSALYLCASSLYGNPYNEQFFGPGTRLTVL.

The J gene is TRBJ2-1, the V gene TRBV5-5; 12 bases match TRBD1. The CDR3 has 15 amino acids. Germline-derived CDR1 and CDR2 are SGHKS and YYEKEE (reference sequence). The V and J ends lost 3 bases and 6 bases, in that order; junction bases with no gene match: 4. CDR3 nucleotides: TGTGCCAGCAGCTCCGGGACAGGGGGCCTCAATGAGCAGTTCTTC. Protein product: CASSSGTGGLNEQFF. Complete variable domain (other parts from reference TRBV5-5 and TRBJ2-1): DAGVTQSPTHLIKTRGQQVTLRCSPISGHKSVSWYQQVLGQGPQFIFQYYEKEERGRGNFPDRFSARQFPNYSSELNVNALLLGDSALYLCASSSGTGGLNEQFFGPGTRLTVL.

This rearrangement joins TRBV4-3 to TRBJ2-1; 15 positions agree with TRBD2. In germline, CDR1 is LGHNA, CDR2 YSLEER. The ends lost 4 bases at V and 6 bases at J; junction bases unmatched: 4. This CDR3 comprises 16 residues. In DNA, the CDR3 is TGCGCCAGCAGCCCTAAGGGACTAGCGGGGGGCAATGAGCAGTTCTTC. It codes for CASSPKGLAGGNEQFF.

This clone was counted between two and nine times. The V gene is TRBV4-3, the J gene TRBJ2-7; TRBD1 aligns across 9 bases. The germline V gene encodes CDR1 LGHNA and CDR2 YSLEER. Trimming at V came to 6 bases and at J to 0 bases, leaving 6 bases not matched to a gene. The CDR3 runs 15 residues. This CDR3 is CASSRDRDISYEQYF. In nucleotides, the CDR3 is TGCGCCAGCAGTCGGGACAGGGATATCTCCTACGAGCAGTACTTC.

The chain uses TRBV7-3 and TRBJ2-7; maybe TRBD2 (6 bases). Germline V lookup: CDR1 SGHTA, CDR2 FQGTGA. With 5 bases removed from V and 7 bases from J, the gap between germline ends came to 18 bases. CDR3 length equals 14 residues. The CDR3 region has the DNA TGTGCCAGCAGCCTGTCAGGAGGGCTGGAAGAGCAGTACTTC. Protein: CASSLSGGLEEQYF.

The rearrangement uses TRBV5-1 and TRBJ1-2; 7 nucleotides agree with TRBD1. Per the germline V gene, CDR1 is SGHRS and CDR2 is YFSETQ. The CDR3 contains 14 residues. Trimming cost V 2 bases and J 3 bases; bases outside gene matches: 4. The CDR3 DNA follows: TGCGCCAGCAGCTTCAGAGGGGGCGACTATGGCTACACCTTC. This sequence encodes CASSFRGGDYGYTF.

This clone occurred a few times. The rearrangement links TRBV5-1 to TRBJ1-3; D uncertain. CDR1 is SGHRS, CDR2 YFSETQ, per germline. The CDR3 has 14 residues. V was pared by 0 bases and J by 4 bases, with 8 bases between. In DNA form, the CDR3 reads TGCGCCAGCAGCTTGGGCACACCAGGAAACACCATATATTTT. This codes for CASSLGTPGNTIYF.

V is TRBV11-2 and J is TRBJ2-1; no clear D. Trimming removed 6 bases at V and 2 bases at J, with 11 bases between. Per the germline V gene, CDR1 is SGHAT and CDR2 is FQNNGV. The CDR3 is 14 amino acids. The CDR3 DNA is TGTGCCAGCAGTCTAAAGCTAACCTACAATGAGCAGTTCTTC. As protein: CASSLKLTYNEQFF.

The chain couples TRBV7-2 to TRBJ2-7; D uncertain. V gave up 4 bases and J gave up 1 base, with 8 bases separating them. Germline lookup yields CDR1 SGHTA and CDR2 FQGNSA. This CDR3 contains 13 residues. CDR3 in DNA: TGTGCCAGCAGCTATCTGACTTCCTACGAGCAGTACTTC. It codes for CASSYLTSYEQYF.

The chain recombines TRBV25-1 with TRBJ1-2; 8 positions match TRBD1. With V trimmed by 11 bases and J by 3 bases, 2 bases remained unmatched. Germline CDR1 is MGHDK and CDR2 is SYGVNS. The CDR3 spans 11 residues. The CDR3 loop reads CAAGGHYGYTF. As DNA, the CDR3 is TGTGCCGCAGGGGGCCACTATGGCTACACCTTC.

This chain connects TRBV3-1 (or the pseudogene TRBV3-2) to TRBJ2-2; the D is unclear. From germline, CDR1 is LGHDT and CDR2 YNNKEL (reference sequence). The CDR3 length is 15 residues. The V and J ends lost 3 bases and 0 bases respectively, with 8 bases between them. CDR3 bases: TGTGCCAGCAGCCACGAGGCCTCGAACACCGGGGAGCTGTTTTTT. This translates into CASSHEASNTGELFF.

V gene TRBV19 combines with J gene TRBJ1-6; 9 bases map to TRBD1. Germline V CDR1 and CDR2: LNHDA, SQIVND (reference sequence). The CDR3 contains 16 residues. The V gene end was trimmed by 4 bases and the J gene end by 7 bases; junction bases not matched to a gene: 8. CDR3 region: CASSRPDRGMNSPLHF. For the CDR3, the DNA is TGTGCCAGTAGTAGACCGGACAGGGGTATGAATTCACCCCTCCACTTT.

The chain has TRBV7-9 and TRBJ1-4; 7 bases fit TRBD1. Germline V lookup: CDR1 SEHNR, CDR2 FQNEAQ (reference sequence). The V and J ends lost 6 bases and 0 bases, in that order; junction bases with no gene match: 13. CDR3 length equals 18 residues. The CDR3 sequence is CASRSWVDRAATNEKLFF. The CDR3 DNA sequence: TGTGCCAGCAGGTCCTGGGTAGACAGGGCGGCAACTAATGAAAAACTGTTTTTT.

This clone was detected only once. The rearrangement links TRBV6-5 to TRBJ2-1; weak D call: TRBD1 (6 bases). Germline CDR1 MNHEY, CDR2 SVGAGI. This CDR3 comprises 13 residues. Trimming took 6 bases from V and 7 from J, leaving 13 bases between them. CDR3 nucleotides: TGTGCCAGCAGAAAGACAGGCGGGAATGAGCAGTTCTTC. This encodes CASRKTGGNEQFF.

The chain combines TRBV19 with TRBJ1-2, with a weak D call TRBD1 (6 bases). Trimming left V 3 bases short and J 6 bases short, with 11 bases between. There are 13 residues in the CDR3. Germline-derived CDR1 and CDR2 are LNHDA and SQIVND (reference sequence). The CDR3 DNA sequence: TGTGCCAGTAGTATTGACAGGCGAGATGGCTACACCTTC. Translated, it gives CASSIDRRDGYTF.

This clone was detected a few times. The rearrangement uses TRBV4-1 and TRBJ1-5, with D uncertain. Trimming took 0 bases from V and 6 from J, leaving 15 bases between them. Germline V lookup: CDR1 MGHRA, CDR2 YSYEKL. The CDR3 loop spans 16 amino acids. The CDR3 DNA follows: TGCGCCAGCAGCCAAGACTACAGAAGGTATGGTCAGCCCCAGCATTTT. Its translation is CASSQDYRRYGQPQHF.

The J gene is TRBJ2-7, the V gene TRBV6-5; 10 nucleotides align to TRBD2. V was clipped by 2 bases and J by 6 bases; unmatched bases: 4. The CDR3 has 14 residues. Germline V gene sequence: CDR1 MNHEY, CDR2 SVGAGI. The CDR3 nucleotides are TGTGCCAGCAGTTACACCGGGACTAGCGCCGAGCAGTACTTC. As protein: CASSYTGTSAEQYF.

This chain uses TRBV24-1 with TRBJ1-2; 9 nucleotides agree with TRBD1. V lost 4 bases to trimming and J lost 8 bases; unmatched junction nucleotides: 7. This CDR3 is 14 amino acids long. Per germline, CDR1 KGHDR and CDR2 SFDVKD. The CDR3: CATSERTGDKGYTF. The CDR3 DNA reads TGTGCCACCAGTGAGAGGACAGGGGACAAGGGCTACACCTTC.

This clone was detected once. The rearrangement joins TRBV6-5 to TRBJ2-7; perhaps TRBD1 as D (6 bases). The germline V gene encodes CDR1 MNHEY and CDR2 SVGAGI. V was pared by 6 bases and J by 0 bases, with 12 bases between. The CDR3 spans 14 residues. The CDR3 sequence is CASRGHWSSYEQYF. The CDR3 DNA follows: TGTGCCAGCAGGGGACACTGGTCCTCCTACGAGCAGTACTTC.

This chain joins TRBV7-6 and TRBJ2-1; D uncertain. In germline, CDR1 is SGHVS, CDR2 FNYEAQ. V was clipped by 1 base and J by 1 base, with 11 bases between them. The CDR3 covers 16 residues. The CDR3 here is CASSLVTPGSYNEQFF. CDR3 coding DNA: TGTGCCAGCAGCTTAGTGACTCCCGGGTCCTACAATGAGCAGTTCTTC.

For the CDR3, the DNA is TGTGCCAGCAGTGCCGGACAGGGGGGAGCTTATGAGCAGTTCTTC. Translating gives CASSAGQGGAYEQFF. The genes are TRBV6-4 and TRBJ2-1; 10 nucleotides match TRBD1. Losses at the gene ends were 4 bases for V and 8 bases for J; bases not matched to a gene: 8. The germline gives CDR1 MRHNA, CDR2 SNTAGT. The CDR3 contains 15 residues.

V and J are TRBV5-1 and TRBJ2-2; D unclear. Trimming left V 1 base short and J 2 bases short, with 6 bases between. Germline V gives CDR1 SGHRS, CDR2 YFSETQ. This CDR3 spans 14 amino acids. The CDR3 region has the DNA TGCGCCAGCAGCTTGACTATCAACACCGGGGAGCTGTTTTTT. The encoded protein is CASSLTINTGELFF.

This chain links TRBV3-1 (or the pseudogene TRBV3-2) with TRBJ1-2; D uncertain. The CDR3 loop spans 14 amino acids. The ends were cut back, 3 bases at V and 2 bases at J, with 10 bases in the middle. Germline V CDR1 and CDR2: LGHDT, YNNKEL (reference sequence). The CDR3 coding sequence is TGTGCCAGCAGCCAGATTGCGGGGAACTATGGCTACACCTTC. Amino acids: CASSQIAGNYGYTF.

The chain combines TRBV5-5 with TRBJ1-2; 8 nucleotides align to TRBD1. The CDR3 consists of 13 residues. Looked up from germline, CDR1 is SGHKS and CDR2 is YYEKEE (reference sequence). Trimming at V came to 4 bases and at J to 12 bases, leaving 11 bases not matched to a gene. In nucleotides, the CDR3 is TGTGCCAGCAGCCGAGACAGGACAGGGACGAACACCTTC. This gives the protein CASSRDRTGTNTF.

The chain employs TRBV7-2 and TRBJ2-5; 10 positions agree with TRBD1. The CDR3 has 15 amino acids. Germline V CDR1 and CDR2: SGHTA, FQGNSA. V shed 5 bases, J shed 4 bases, and the junction held 7 bases outside the gene matches. The CDR3 nucleotides read TGTGCCAGCAGCCCGACAGGGGGCGTGGGAGAGACCCAGTACTTC. This codes for CASSPTGGVGETQYF.

In nucleotides, the CDR3 is TGTGCCAGCAGTTTTGAGGGAGATACGCAGTATTTT. It yields the protein CASSFEGDTQYF. The chain combines TRBV2 with TRBJ2-3; a weak D match, TRBD2 (5 bases). V lost 5 bases, J lost 5 bases, and 8 bases lay in between. In germline, CDR1 is SNHLY, CDR2 FYNNEI. The CDR3 has 12 amino acids.

This clone was recorded only once. This chain links TRBV19 with TRBJ2-1; the match to TRBD2 covers 12 bases. Trimming cost V 5 bases and J 5 bases; bases outside gene matches: 1. Germline V CDR1 and CDR2: LNHDA, SQIVND (reference sequence). The length of the CDR3 is 14 residues. In DNA form, the CDR3 reads TGTGCCAGTAGTGGGACTAGCGGGCACAATGAGCAGTTCTTC. Amino acids: CASSGTSGHNEQFF.

This chain uses TRBV18 with TRBJ1-2; TRBD1 matches 8 bases. The CDR3 contains 15 residues. Trimming at V came to 3 bases and at J to 6 bases, leaving 9 bases not matched to a gene. Looked up from germline, CDR1 is KGHSH and CDR2 is LQKENI. CDR3: CASSPGTGWRNGYTF. CDR3 in DNA: TGTGCCAGCTCACCGGGGACAGGCTGGAGAAATGGCTACACCTTC.

This chain links TRBV28 with TRBJ2-7; D perhaps matches TRBD2 (5 bases). With 3 bases removed from V and 2 bases from J, the gap between germline ends came to 11 bases. This CDR3 has 14 residues. Per the germline V gene, CDR1 is MDHEN and CDR2 is SYDVKM. The CDR3 loop is CASSFFRGAYEQYF. The CDR3 DNA follows: TGTGCCAGCAGTTTTTTCCGGGGAGCCTACGAGCAGTACTTC.